The TCR beta chain under discussion was sequenced for a study of blood T cell repertoires in COVID-19. The wider study: COVID-19 samples collected from the United States, Italy and Spain covered acute and convalescent phases.

As originally analysed: Amplification from reference gene primers served as the basis for estimated nucleated cell counts. TCRdb's copy holds only in-frame clones and misses some; the assay was immunoSEQ multiplex PCR. The D gene and trimming were derived from the DNA, and the V and J assignments and clone size from that table. The profile covers 100,000 or so clones, with around 74% appearing a single time and roughly a fifth taken by the ten largest. This receptor was taken from a woman aged 70 to 79 with acute or convalescent COVID-19. The sequenced material came from peripheral blood.

CDR3 in amino acids: CASSLYSGGGPETQYF. In DNA form, the CDR3 reads TGTGCCAGCAGCTTATACAGCGGGGGGGGCCCGGAGACCCAGTACTTC. The V gene is TRBV7-6, the J gene TRBJ2-5, with 10 positions matching TRBD2. The CDR3 has 16 residues. CDR1 and CDR2 from the germline V gene are SGHVS and FNYEAQ. Trimming at V came to 2 bases and at J to 5 bases, leaving 8 bases not matched to a gene.